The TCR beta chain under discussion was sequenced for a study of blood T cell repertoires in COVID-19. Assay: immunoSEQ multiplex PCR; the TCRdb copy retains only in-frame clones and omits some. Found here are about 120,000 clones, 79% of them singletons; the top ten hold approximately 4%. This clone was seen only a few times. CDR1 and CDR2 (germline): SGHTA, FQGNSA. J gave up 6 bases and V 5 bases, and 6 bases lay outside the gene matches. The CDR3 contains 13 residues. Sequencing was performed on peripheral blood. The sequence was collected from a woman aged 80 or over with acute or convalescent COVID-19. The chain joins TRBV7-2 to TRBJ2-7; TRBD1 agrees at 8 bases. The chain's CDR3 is CASSRDRGGEQYF. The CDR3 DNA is TGTGCCAGCAGCCGAGACAGGGGAGGCGAGCAGTACTTC.